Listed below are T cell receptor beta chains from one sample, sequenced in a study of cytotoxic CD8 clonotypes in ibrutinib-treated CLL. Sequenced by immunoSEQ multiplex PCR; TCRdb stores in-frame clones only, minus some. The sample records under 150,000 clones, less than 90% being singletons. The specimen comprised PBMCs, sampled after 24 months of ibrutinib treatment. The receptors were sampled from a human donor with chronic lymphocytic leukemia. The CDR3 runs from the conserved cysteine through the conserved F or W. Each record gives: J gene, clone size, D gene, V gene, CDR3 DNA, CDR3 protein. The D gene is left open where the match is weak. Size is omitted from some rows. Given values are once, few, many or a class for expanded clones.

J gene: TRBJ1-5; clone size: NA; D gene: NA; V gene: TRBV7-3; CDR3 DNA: TGTGCCAGCAGCTTAAAGGTCGATAGCAATCAGCCCCAGCATTTT; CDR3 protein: CASSLKVDSNQPQHF
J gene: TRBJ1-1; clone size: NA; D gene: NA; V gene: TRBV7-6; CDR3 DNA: TGTGCCAGCAGCGGAATCAGGGGAACTAACACTGAAGCTTTCTTT; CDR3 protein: CASSGIRGTNTEAFF
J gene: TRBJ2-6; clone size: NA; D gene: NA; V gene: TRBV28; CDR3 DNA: TGTGCCAGCAGTTTATCCAACGTCCTGACTTTC; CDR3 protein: CASSLSNVLTF
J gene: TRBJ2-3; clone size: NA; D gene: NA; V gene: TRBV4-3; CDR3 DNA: TGCGCCAGCAGCCAAGAGTTGGCTAGTCAAGGTAACACAGATACGCAGTATTTT; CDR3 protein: CASSQELASQGNTDTQYF
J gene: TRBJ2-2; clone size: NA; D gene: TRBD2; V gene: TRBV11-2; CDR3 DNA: TGTGCCAGCAGCGAACTAGCGGGGGTCGGGGAGCTGTTTTTT; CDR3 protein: CASSELAGVGELFF
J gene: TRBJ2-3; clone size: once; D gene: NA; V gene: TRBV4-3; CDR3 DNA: TGCGCCAGCAGCCAAGGTCCGGGGGGCAACACAGATACGCAGTATTTT; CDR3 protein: CASSQGPGGNTDTQYF
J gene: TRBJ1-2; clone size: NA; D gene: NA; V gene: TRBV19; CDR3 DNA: TGTGCCAGTAGTATAGAATTCCGAATTGGGAGCTATGGCTACACCTTC; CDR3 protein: CASSIEFRIGSYGYTF
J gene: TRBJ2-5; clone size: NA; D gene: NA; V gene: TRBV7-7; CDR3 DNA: TGTGCCAGCAGCCCCGGGACAATACAAGAGACCCAGTACTTC; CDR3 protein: CASSPGTIQETQYF
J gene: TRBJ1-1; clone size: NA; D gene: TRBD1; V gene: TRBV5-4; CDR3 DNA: TGTGCCAGCAGCCGGGGACAGCTCGAGAACACTGAAGCTTTCTTT; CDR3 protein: CASSRGQLENTEAFF
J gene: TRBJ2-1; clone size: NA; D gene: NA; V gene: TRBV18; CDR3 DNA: TGTGCCAGCTCACCAAGTCTTAACCCCTACAATGAGCAGTTCTTC; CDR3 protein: CASSPSLNPYNEQFF
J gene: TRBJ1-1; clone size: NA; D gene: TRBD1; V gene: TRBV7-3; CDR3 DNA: TGTGCCAGCAGCTGGGACAGGAACACTGAAGCTTTCTTT; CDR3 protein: CASSWDRNTEAFF
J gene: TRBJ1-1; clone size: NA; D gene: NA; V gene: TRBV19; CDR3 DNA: TGTGCCAGTAGTATCGGTAGGGCCACTGAAGCTTTCTTT; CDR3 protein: CASSIGRATEAFF
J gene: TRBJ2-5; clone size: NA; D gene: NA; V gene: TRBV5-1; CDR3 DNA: TGCGCCAGCAGCACCGGGACGGCCCAAGAGACCCAGTACTTC; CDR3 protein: CASSTGTAQETQYF
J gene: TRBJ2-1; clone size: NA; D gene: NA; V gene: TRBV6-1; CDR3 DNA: TGTGCCAGCAGTGAAGATTGGGGGTCCTACAATGAGCAGTTCTTC; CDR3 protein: CASSEDWGSYNEQFF
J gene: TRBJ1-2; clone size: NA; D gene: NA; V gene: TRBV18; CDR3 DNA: TGTGCCAGCTCACCACGGCGGGGGGGCTATGGCTACACCTTC; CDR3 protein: CASSPRRGGYGYTF
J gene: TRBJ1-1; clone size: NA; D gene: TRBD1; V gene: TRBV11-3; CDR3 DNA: TGTGCCAGCAGCTATGGACAGGGGGCAACTGAAGCTTTCTTT; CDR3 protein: CASSYGQGATEAFF
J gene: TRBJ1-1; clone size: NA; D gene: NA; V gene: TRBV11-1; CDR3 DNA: TGTGCCAGCAGCTTACCCTTTGGCCGGCGGCACACTGAAGCTTTCTTT; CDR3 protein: CASSLPFGRRHTEAFF
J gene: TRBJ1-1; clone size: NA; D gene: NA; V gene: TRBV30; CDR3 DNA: TGTGCCTGGAGTGCGCCCACCCCAGGGGTTTTTTCCGAAGCTTTCTTT; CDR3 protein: CAWSAPTPGVFSEAFF
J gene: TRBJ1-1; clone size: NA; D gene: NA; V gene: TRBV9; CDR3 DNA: TGTGCCAGCAGCGTAGGGGTCAGGATGAACACTGAAGCTTTCTTT; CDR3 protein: CASSVGVRMNTEAFF
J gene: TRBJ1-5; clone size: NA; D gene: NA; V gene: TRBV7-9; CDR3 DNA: TGTGCCAGCAGCTTAGACGGCAATCAGCCCCAGCATTTT; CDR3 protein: CASSLDGNQPQHF
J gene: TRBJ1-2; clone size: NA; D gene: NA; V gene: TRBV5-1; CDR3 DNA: TGCGCCAGCAGCTTGGCAGGGGTCTATGGCTACACCTTC; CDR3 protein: CASSLAGVYGYTF
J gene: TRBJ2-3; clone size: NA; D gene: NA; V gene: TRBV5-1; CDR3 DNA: TGCGCCAGCAGCCCCGGGACTAGCACAGATACGCAGTATTTT; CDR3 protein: CASSPGTSTDTQYF
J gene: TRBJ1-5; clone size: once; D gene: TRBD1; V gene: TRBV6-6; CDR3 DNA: TGTGCCAGCCTTAACAGGGGCGGACAGCCCCAGCATTTT; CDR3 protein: CASLNRGGQPQHF
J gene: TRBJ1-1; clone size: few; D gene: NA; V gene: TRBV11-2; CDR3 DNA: TGTGCCAGCAGCTTACAGGGAGCGAACACTGAAGCTTTCTTT; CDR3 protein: CASSLQGANTEAFF
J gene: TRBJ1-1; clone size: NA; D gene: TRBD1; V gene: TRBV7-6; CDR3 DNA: TGTGCCAGCAGCTTGGGACAGGGAGGAGCTGAAGCTTTCTTT; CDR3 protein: CASSLGQGGAEAFF
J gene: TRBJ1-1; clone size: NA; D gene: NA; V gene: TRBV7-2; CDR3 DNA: TGTGCCAGCAGCTTAGATAATCGGGCTTTGAACACTGAAGCTTTCTTT; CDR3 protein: CASSLDNRALNTEAFF
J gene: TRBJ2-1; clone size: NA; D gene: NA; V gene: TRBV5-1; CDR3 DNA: TGCGCCAGCAGCTTGAATAACGGGTACAATGAGCAGTTCTTC; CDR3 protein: CASSLNNGYNEQFF
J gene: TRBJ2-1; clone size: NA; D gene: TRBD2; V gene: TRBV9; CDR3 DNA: TGTGCCACCGCGGGGGGGGCCCACAATGAGCAGTTCTTC; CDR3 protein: CATAGGAHNEQFF
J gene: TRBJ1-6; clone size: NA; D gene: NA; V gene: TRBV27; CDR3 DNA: TGTGCCAGCAGTGGTCCCAGGGGCGCCTATAATTCACCCCTCCACTTT; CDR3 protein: CASSGPRGAYNSPLHF
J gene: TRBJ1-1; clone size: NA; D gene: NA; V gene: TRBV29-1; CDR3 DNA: TGCAGCGTAGGACAGAACACTGAAGCTTTCTTT; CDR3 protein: CSVGQNTEAFF
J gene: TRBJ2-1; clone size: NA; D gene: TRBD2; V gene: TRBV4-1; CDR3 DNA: TGCGCCAGCAGGCCCTCTTTTGCGGGGGACTACAATGAGCAGTTCTTC; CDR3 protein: CASRPSFAGDYNEQFF
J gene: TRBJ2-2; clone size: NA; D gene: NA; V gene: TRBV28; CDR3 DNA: TGTGCCAGCAGTTTGGAAACCGGGGAGCTGTTTTTT; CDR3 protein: CASSLETGELFF
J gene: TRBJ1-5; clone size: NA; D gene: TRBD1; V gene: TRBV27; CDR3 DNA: TGTGCCAGCAGTTTTGAAGGGGGCCCTACAGGGCCCCAGCATTTT; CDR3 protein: CASSFEGGPTGPQHF
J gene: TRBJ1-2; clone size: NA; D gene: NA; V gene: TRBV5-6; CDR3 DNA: TGTGCCAGCAGGCCGACAGGCCGCCTTGGCTACACCTTC; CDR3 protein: CASRPTGRLGYTF
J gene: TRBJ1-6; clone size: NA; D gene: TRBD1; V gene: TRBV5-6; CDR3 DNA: TGTGCCAGCAGCCGGCCGGCAGGGGGATCACCCCTCCACTTT; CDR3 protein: CASSRPAGGSPLHF
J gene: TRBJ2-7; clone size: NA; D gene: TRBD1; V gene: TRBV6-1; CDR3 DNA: TGTGCCAGCGGGACAGGGTTTGACGAGCAGTACTTC; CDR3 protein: CASGTGFDEQYF
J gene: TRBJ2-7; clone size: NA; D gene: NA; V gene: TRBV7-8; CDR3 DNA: TGTGCCAGCAGCTTCGGGGTTCGCGAGCAGTACTTC; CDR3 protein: CASSFGVREQYF
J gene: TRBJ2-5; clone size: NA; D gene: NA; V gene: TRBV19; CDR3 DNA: TGTGCCAGTAGCCCCCCAGCGGTTGAGACCCAGTACTTC; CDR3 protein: CASSPPAVETQYF
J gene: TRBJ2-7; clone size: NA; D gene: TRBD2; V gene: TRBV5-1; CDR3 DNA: TGCGCCAGCAGGACTAGCCCGAGTTCCTACGAGCAGTACTTC; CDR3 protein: CASRTSPSSYEQYF
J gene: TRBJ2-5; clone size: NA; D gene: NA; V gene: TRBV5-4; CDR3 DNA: TGTGCCAGCAGCGCCTTCCCCGTGCGATCGGGGCAGCAACAAGAGACCCAGTACTTC; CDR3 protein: CASSAFPVRSGQQQETQYF
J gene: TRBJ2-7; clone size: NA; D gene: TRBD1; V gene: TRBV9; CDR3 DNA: TGTGCCAGCAGCGTAGCAGGGACAGGGACCCGCGAGCAGTACTTC; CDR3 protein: CASSVAGTGTREQYF
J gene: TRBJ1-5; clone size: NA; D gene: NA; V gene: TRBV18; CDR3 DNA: TGTGCCAGCTCACCGGGCAGGGAGGGGAATCAGCCCCAGCATTTT; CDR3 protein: CASSPGREGNQPQHF
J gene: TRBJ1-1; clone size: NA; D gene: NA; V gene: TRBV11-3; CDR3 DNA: TGTGCCAGCAGCCTAGGGGCTTTGAACACTGAAGCTTTCTTT; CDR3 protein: CASSLGALNTEAFF
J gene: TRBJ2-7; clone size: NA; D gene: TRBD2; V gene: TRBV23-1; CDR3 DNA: TGCGCCAGCAGTCAATCGGGTCGGGGGGAAGGATCCTACGAGCAGTACTTC; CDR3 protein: CASSQSGRGEGSYEQYF
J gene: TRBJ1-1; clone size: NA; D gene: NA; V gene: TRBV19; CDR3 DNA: TGTGCCAGTAGTATTCGGGGCGCGGCGAGTGGAAGAGCTTTCTTT; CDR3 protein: CASSIRGAASGRAFF
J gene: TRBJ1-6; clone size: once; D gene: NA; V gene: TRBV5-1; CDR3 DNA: TGCGCCAGCAGCTTGGGGGCAGCGAATAATTCACCCCTCCACTTT; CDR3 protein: CASSLGAANNSPLHF
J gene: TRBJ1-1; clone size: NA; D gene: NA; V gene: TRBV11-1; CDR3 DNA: TGTGCCAGCAGCTACAGGATGGGCACTGAAGCTTTCTTT; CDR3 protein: CASSYRMGTEAFF
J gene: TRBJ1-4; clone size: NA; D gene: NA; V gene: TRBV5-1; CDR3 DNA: TGCGCCAGCAGCTTGTTTGACACTACAACTAATGAAAAACTGTTTTTT; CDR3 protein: CASSLFDTTTNEKLFF
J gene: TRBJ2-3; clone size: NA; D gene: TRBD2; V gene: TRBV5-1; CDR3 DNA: TGCGCCAGCCGTACGGGACTAGCGGGCACAGATACGCAGTATTTT; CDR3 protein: CASRTGLAGTDTQYF
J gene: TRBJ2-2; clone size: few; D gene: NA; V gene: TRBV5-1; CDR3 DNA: TGCGCCAGCAGCTTAGAGGGCAACCGGGAGCTGTTTTTT; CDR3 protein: CASSLEGNRELFF
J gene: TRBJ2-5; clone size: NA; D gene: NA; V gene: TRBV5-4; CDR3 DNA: TGTGCCAGCAGCTTGCGGGACGGTGAAGAGACCCAGTACTTC; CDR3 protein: CASSLRDGEETQYF
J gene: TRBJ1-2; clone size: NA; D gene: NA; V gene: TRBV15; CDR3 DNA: TGTGCCACCAGCAGCTGGGGGGGCCTGGATGGCTACACCTTC; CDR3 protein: CATSSWGGLDGYTF
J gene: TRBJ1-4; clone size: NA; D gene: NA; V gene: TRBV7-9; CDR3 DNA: TGTGCCAGCAGCTCCGGACCTGGGGAAAAACTGTTTTTT; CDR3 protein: CASSSGPGEKLFF
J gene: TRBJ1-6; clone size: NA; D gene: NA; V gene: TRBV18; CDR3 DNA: TGTGCCAGCTCACCCAATCTGCGAGGGGGTAATTCACCCCTCCACTTT; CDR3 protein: CASSPNLRGGNSPLHF
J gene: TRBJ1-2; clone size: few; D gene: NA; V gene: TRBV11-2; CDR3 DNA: TGTGCCAGCAGCTCTTTTTATGACGGCTACACCTTC; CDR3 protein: CASSSFYDGYTF
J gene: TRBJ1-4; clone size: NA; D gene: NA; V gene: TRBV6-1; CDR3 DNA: TGTGCCAGCAGTGATAGGGACTTAGTTGAAAAACTGTTTTTT; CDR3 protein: CASSDRDLVEKLFF
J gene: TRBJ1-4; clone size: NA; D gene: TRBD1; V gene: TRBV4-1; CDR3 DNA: TGCGCCAGCAGCCAAATAGGGACAGGGGGGGAAAAACTGTTTTTT; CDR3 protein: CASSQIGTGGEKLFF